This record covers a single T cell receptor (beta chain). Its target is not known. The study enrolled healthy HIV-negative adults without recent acute infections or vaccinations as donors. Every donor was a Caucasian adult from Nashville, Tennessee. The data were obtained in a study of shared clonotypes between healthy human individuals. Notes on the study in general: Researchers sampled only blood; tissue repertoires likely differ.

The data were produced by immunoSEQ multiplex PCR, yet TCRdb's version contains in-frame clones alone and is incomplete. The sample holds hundreds of thousands of clones, roughly 80% seen once. This CDR3 region has 14 residues. The V end was cut by 5 bases, the J end by 1 base, with 11 bases between. Germline assignment: CDR1 KGHSH and CDR2 LQKENI. The chain couples TRBV18 to TRBJ1-1; no definite D call. Source material: PBMCs. The TCR originated in a woman aged 35 to 49 in good health. Some clones in this sample may be carry-over from other donors' samples. CDR3 coding DNA: TGTGCCAGCTCATCCGGACTAGAGAACACTGAAGCTTTCTTT. Translated, it gives CASSSGLENTEAFF.